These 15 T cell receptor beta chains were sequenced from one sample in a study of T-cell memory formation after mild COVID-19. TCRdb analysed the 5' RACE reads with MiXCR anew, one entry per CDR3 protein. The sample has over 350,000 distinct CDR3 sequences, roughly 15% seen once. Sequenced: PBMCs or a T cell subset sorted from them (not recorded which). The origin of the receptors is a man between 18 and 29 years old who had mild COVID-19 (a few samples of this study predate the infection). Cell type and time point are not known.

For the CDR3, the DNA is TGCAGTGCTAACCAGGGGTTTCGCACAGATACGCAGTATTTT. It translates to CSANQGFRTDTQYF. This chain joins TRBV20-1 and TRBJ2-3; maybe TRBD1 (6 bases). CDR3 size: 14 residues. Germline lookup yields CDR1 DFQATT and CDR2 SNEGSKA (reference sequence). V was cut by 4 bases and J by 1 base, with 12 bases left in between.

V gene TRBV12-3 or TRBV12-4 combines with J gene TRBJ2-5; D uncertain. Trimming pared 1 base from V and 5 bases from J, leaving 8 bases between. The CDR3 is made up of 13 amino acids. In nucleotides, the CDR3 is TGTGCCAGCAGTTTAGGGATCCTGGAGACCCAGTACTTC. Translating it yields CASSLGILETQYF.

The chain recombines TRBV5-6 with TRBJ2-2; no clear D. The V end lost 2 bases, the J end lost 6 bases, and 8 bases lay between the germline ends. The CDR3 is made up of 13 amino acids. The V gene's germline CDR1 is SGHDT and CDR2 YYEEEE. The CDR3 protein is CASSLLTSGELFF. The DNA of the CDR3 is TGTGCCAGCAGCTTACTCACTTCCGGGGAGCTGTTTTTT.

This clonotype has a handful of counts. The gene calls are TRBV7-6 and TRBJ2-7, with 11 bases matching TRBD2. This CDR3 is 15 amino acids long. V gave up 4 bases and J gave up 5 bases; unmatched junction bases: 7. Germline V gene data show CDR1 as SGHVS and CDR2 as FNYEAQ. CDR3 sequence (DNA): TGTGCCAGCAGCTCCTTAGCGGGGGGGCAGAACGAGCAGTACTTC. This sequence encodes CASSSLAGGQNEQYF.

The CDR3 region is CSARGVGRTSGNTIYF. In DNA form, the CDR3 reads TGCAGTGCTAGGGGAGTGGGGAGGACCTCTGGAAACACCATATATTTT. The V gene is TRBV20-1, the J gene TRBJ1-3; no clear D gene. Germline assignment: CDR1 DFQATT and CDR2 SNEGSKA (reference sequence). CDR3 length: 16 amino acids. With 3 bases removed from V and 0 bases from J, the gap between germline ends came to 15 bases.

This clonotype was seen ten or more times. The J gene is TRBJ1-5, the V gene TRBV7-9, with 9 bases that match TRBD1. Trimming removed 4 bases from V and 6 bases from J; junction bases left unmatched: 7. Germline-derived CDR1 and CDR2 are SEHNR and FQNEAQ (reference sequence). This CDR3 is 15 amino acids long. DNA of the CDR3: TGTGCCAGCAGCTCAGGGACAGGGAGTTTTCAGCCCCAGCATTTT. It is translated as CASSSGTGSFQPQHF.

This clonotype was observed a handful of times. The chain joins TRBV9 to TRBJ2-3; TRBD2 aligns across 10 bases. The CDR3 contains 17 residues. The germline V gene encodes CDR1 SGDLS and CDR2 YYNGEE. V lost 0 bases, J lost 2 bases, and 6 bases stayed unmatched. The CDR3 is CASSVEGAGGPTDTQYF. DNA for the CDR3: TGTGCCAGCAGCGTAGAGGGAGCGGGGGGGCCCACAGATACGCAGTATTTT.

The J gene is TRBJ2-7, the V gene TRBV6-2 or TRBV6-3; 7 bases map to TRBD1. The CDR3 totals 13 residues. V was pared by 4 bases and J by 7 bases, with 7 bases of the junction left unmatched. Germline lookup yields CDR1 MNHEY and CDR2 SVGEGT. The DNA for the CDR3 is TGTGCCAGCAGTTCCTGGACAGGTCTAGAGCAGTACTTC. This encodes CASSSWTGLEQYF.

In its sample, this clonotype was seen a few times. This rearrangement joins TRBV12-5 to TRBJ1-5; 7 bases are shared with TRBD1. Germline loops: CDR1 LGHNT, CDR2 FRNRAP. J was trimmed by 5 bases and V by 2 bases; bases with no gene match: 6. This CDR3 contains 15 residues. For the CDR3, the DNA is TGTGCTAGTGGTTTGCTAAGTACAGGGGATCAGCCCCAGCATTTT. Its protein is CASGLLSTGDQPQHF.

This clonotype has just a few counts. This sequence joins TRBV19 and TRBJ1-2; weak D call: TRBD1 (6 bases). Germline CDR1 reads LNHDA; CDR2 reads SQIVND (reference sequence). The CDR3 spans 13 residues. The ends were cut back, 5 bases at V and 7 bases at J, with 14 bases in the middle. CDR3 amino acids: CASSFSQGGGYTF. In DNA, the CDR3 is TGTGCCAGTAGTTTCTCGCAAGGGGGTGGCTACACCTTC.

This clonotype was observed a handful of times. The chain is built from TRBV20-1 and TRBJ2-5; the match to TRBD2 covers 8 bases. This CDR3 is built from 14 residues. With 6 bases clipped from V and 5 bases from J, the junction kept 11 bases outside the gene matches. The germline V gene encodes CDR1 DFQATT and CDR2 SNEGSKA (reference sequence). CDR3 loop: CSAWSAGAWETQYF. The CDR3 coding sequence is TGCAGTGCGTGGTCAGCGGGGGCCTGGGAGACCCAGTACTTC.

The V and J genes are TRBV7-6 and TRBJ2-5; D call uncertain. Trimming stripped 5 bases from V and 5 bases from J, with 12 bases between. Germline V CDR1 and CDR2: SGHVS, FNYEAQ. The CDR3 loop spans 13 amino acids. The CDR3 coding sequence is TGTGCCAGCAGCGGTATAAGTCGGGAGACCCAGTACTTC. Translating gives CASSGISRETQYF. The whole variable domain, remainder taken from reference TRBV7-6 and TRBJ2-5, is GAGVSQSPRYKVTKRGQDVALRCDPISGHVSLYWYRQALGQGPEFLTYFNYEAQQDKSGLPNDRFSAERPEGSISTLTIQRTEQRDSAMYRCASSGISRETQYFGPGTRLLVL.

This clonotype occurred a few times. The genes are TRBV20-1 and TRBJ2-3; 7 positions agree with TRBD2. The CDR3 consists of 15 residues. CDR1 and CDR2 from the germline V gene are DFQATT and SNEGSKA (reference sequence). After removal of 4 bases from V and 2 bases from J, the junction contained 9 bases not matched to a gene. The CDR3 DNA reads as TGCAGTGCTACCGACCGGGACTATACCACAGATACGCAGTATTTT. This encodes CSATDRDYTTDTQYF.

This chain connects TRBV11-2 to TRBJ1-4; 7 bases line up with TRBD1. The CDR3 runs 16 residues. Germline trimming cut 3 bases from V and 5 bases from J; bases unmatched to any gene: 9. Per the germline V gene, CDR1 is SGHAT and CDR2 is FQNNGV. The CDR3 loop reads CASSFPLQGTNEKLFF. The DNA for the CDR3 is TGTGCCAGCAGCTTCCCACTACAGGGGACCAATGAAAAACTGTTTTTT.

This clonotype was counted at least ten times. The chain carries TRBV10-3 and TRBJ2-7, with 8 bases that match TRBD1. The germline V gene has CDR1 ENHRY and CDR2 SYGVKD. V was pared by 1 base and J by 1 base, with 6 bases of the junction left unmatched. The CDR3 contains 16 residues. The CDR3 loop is CAISEYRTGRSYEQYF. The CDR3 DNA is TGTGCCATCAGTGAGTACAGGACAGGGCGTTCCTACGAGCAGTACTTC.